This T cell receptor beta chain is drawn from a study of blood T cell repertoires in COVID-19. Sequenced by immunoSEQ multiplex PCR; TCRdb stores in-frame clones only, minus some. Of approximately 450,000 clones listed, around 89% are singletons. CDR3 length: 15 residues. From germline, CDR1 is MNHEY and CDR2 SVGAGI. The V segment lost 6 bases and the J segment 2 bases; nucleotides outside the gene matches: 7. This sequence was found in a woman in her twenties or thirties with acute or convalescent COVID-19. The sequenced sample was peripheral blood. This sequence joins TRBV6-5 and TRBJ1-5; TRBD1 aligns across 7 bases. CDR3 amino acids: CASSDRQGRNQPQHF. In nucleotides, the CDR3 is TGTGCCAGCAGCGACCGACAGGGACGCAATCAGCCCCAGCATTTT.